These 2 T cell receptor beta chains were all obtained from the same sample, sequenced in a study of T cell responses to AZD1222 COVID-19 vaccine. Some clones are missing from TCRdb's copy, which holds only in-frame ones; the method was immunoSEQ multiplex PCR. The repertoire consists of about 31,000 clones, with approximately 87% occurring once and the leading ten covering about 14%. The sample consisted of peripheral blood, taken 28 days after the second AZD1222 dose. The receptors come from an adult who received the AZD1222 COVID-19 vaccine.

In DNA, the CDR3 is TGTGCCAGCAGCCCCCGAGGGGATCAGCCCCAGCATTTT. As protein: CASSPRGDQPQHF. The rearrangement joins TRBV7-2 to TRBJ1-5; D may be TRBD1 (5 bases). The CDR3 covers 13 residues. Trimming pared 5 bases from V and 5 bases from J, leaving 10 bases between. Per germline, CDR1 SGHTA and CDR2 FQGNSA. Together with reference TRBV7-2 and TRBJ1-5, the CDR3 gives the full variable domain: GAGVSQSPSNKVTEKGKDVELRCDPISGHTALYWYRQSLGQGLEFLIYFQGNSAPDKSGLPSDRFSAERTGGSVSTLTIQRTQQEDSAVYLCASSPRGDQPQHFGDGTRLSIL.

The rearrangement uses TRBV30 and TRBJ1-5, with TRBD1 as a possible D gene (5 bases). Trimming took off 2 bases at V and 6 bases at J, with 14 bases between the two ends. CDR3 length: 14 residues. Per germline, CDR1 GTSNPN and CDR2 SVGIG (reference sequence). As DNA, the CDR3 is TGTGCCTGGAGTTTCGGGCAGGGCGGTCAGCCCCAGCATTTT. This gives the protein CAWSFGQGGQPQHF. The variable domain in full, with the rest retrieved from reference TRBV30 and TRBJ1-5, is SQTIHQWPATLVQPVGSPLSLECTVEGTSNPNLYWYRQAAGRGLQLLFYSVGIGQISSEVPQNLSASRPQDRQFILSSKKLLLSDSGFYLCAWSFGQGGQPQHFGDGTRLSIL.